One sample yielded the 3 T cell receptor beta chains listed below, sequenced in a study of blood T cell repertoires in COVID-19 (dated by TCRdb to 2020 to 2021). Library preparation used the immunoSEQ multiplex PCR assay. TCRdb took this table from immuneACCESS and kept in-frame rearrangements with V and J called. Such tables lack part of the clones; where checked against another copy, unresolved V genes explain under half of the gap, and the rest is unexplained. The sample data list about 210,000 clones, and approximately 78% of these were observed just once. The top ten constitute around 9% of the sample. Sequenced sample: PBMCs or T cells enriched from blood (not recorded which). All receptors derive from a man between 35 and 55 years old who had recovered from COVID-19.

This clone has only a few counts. The CDR3 DNA is TGCGCCAGCAGCTTGGGACTAGCTTATCATGAGCAGTTCTTC. Its translation is CASSLGLAYHEQFF. This chain connects TRBV5-1 to TRBJ2-1; 7 nucleotides match TRBD2. V was clipped by 0 bases and J by 8 bases; unmatched bases: 5. The germline V gene has CDR1 SGHRS and CDR2 YFSETQ. This CDR3 is built from 14 residues.

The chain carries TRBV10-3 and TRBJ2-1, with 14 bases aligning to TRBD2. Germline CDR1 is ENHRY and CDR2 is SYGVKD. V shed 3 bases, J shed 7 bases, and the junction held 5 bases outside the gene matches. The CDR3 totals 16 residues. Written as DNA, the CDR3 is TGTGCCATCAGTGACCCCGGGACTAGCGGGAGTAATGAGCAGTTCTTC. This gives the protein CAISDPGTSGSNEQFF.

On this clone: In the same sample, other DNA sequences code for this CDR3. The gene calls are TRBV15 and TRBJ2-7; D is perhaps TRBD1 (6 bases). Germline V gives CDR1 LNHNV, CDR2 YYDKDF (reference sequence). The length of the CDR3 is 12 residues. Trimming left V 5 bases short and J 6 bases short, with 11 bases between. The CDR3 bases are TGTGCCACCAGCGAACAGGGCGGCGAGCAGTACTTC. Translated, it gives CATSEQGGEQYF.